A single sample is the source of the 5 T cell receptor beta chains below, sequenced in a study of OX40 agonist ivuxolimab in advanced cancers. Measured with immunoSEQ multiplex PCR; TCRdb has only the in-frame clones, and not every one. The sample lists under 65,000 clones, 75% to 90% occurring once. This specimen consisted of CD4+ or CD8+ T cells sorted from blood, obtained in a trial of the OX40 agonist ivuxolimab. Receptors were obtained from an adult with an advanced solid tumor such as melanoma, head and neck, liver or kidney cancer.

This sequence joins TRBV30 and TRBJ2-5; 8 nucleotides match TRBD2. Germline CDR1 GTSNPN, CDR2 SVGIG (reference sequence). V was pared by 3 bases and J by 7 bases, with 13 bases of the junction left unmatched. The CDR3 covers 15 residues. CDR3 bases: TGTGCCTGGAGGCCTTCTCGCGGGGGGCGAGGGACCCAGTACTTC. Translated, it gives CAWRPSRGGRGTQYF. The full variable domain, completed using reference TRBV30 and TRBJ2-5, is SQTIHQWPATLVQPVGSPLSLECTVEGTSNPNLYWYRQAAGRGLQLLFYSVGIGQISSEVPQNLSASRPQDRQFILSSKKLLLSDSGFYLCAWRPSRGGRGTQYFGPGTRLLVL.

Comment on this clone: The sample carries other DNA sequences with the same CDR3. V and J are TRBV20-1 and TRBJ2-7, with D hard to call. From germline, CDR1 is DFQATT and CDR2 SNEGSKA (reference sequence). V dropped 1 base and J dropped 4 bases, with 2 bases sitting between them. This CDR3 has 10 amino acids. CDR3 in amino acids: CSARVYEQYF. CDR3 DNA: TGCAGTGCTAGAGTATACGAGCAGTACTTC.

This chain uses TRBV30 with TRBJ1-3; D gene ambiguous. Germline V gives CDR1 GTSNPN, CDR2 SVGIG (reference sequence). Trimming took 1 base from V and 8 from J, leaving 9 bases between them. The CDR3 has 12 amino acids. CDR3 nucleotides: TGTGCCTGGAGTGATCCCGGGGACACCATATATTTT. It codes for CAWSDPGDTIYF.

This sequence joins TRBV18 and TRBJ2-7; D is possibly TRBD1 or TRBD2 (5 bases each). The CDR3 is 15 residues long. From germline, CDR1 is KGHSH and CDR2 LQKENI. Trimming removed 5 bases at V and 3 bases at J, with 17 bases between. CDR3 sequence (DNA): TGTGCCAGCTCATCCTTGGACATCGGGGACTACGAGCAGTACTTC. Encoded protein: CASSSLDIGDYEQYF.

This clone was counted a single time. The rearrangement joins TRBV27 to TRBJ2-5; 9 positions match TRBD2. This CDR3 contains 16 residues. CDR1 and CDR2 (germline): MNHEY, SMNVEV (reference sequence). V dropped 5 bases and J dropped 5; count of bases not matched to a gene: 12. CDR3 DNA sequence: TGTGCCAGCAGTGCCTCCGTTAGCGGGGGTTCGGAGACCCAGTACTTC. The encoded protein is CASSASVSGGSETQYF.